The clone carrying this T cell receptor beta chain has a count of ten or more. Its matching antigen is unknown. TCR beta CDR3 regions were amplified from RNA. The study used the HTBI primer set for a first-round RT-PCR of the TCR CDR3. TCRdb re-called the multiplex PCR reads with MiXCR, one entry per CDR3 protein. The table has approximately 400,000 distinct CDR3 sequences, roughly 14% seen once. Germline V gene lookup returns CDR1 SGHTA and CDR2 FQGNSA. CDR3 length equals 15 residues. Deletions cut 3 bases from V and 8 bases from J, with 18 bases between. This sample was included in a study of T cells in Graves' hyperthyroidism and ophthalmopathy. Across the whole study: Prior to any treatment, at the point of initial diagnosis, peripheral blood was collected.

Findings of the study overall: With a median lead of about six months before onset, the model predicted ophthalmopathy. Blood samples included most of the expanded thyroid clonotypes exceeding 0.001.

This receptor was obtained from a woman between 18 and 29 years old with Graves' hyperthyroidism that later progressed to Graves' ophthalmopathy. The genes are TRBV7-2 and TRBJ2-3; D may be TRBD2 (5 bases). Sequencing input: blood. The CDR3 sequence: CASSFGRGDAGTQYF. The DNA of the CDR3 is TGTGCCAGCAGCTTCGGCCGGGGAGACGCTGGTACGCAGTATTTT.